The 17 T cell receptor beta chains reported below all come from one sample, sequenced in a study of cytomegalovirus exposure and HLA in healthy donors. Some clones are missing from TCRdb's copy, which holds only in-frame ones; the method was immunoSEQ multiplex PCR. The repertoire holds over 100,000 clones, with 88% as singletons. Input material: PBMCs. Source of these receptors: a young woman in good health and CMV-seronegative.

V is TRBV6-5 and J is TRBJ2-6; the D is unclear. In germline, CDR1 is MNHEY, CDR2 SVGAGI. Trimming took 4 bases from V and 0 from J, leaving 7 bases between them. The CDR3 loop spans 15 amino acids. The CDR3 protein is CASSSSRSGANVLTF. CDR3 coding DNA: TGTGCCAGCAGTTCTTCCCGCTCTGGGGCCAACGTCCTGACTTTC.

In its sample, this clone was seen once. The J gene is TRBJ1-2, the V gene TRBV28; 10 nucleotides align to TRBD1. V trimming: 6 bases; J trimming: 10 bases; junction bases outside the gene matches: 11. The CDR3 spans 14 residues. Per germline, CDR1 MDHEN and CDR2 SYDVKM. The CDR3 coding sequence is TGTGCCAGCAGCGCACCGGGGACAGGGGTTTACTACACCTTC. Translating gives CASSAPGTGVYYTF.

This clone was recorded a few times. V is TRBV5-4 and J is TRBJ2-7; 9 bases are shared with TRBD1. The CDR3 loop spans 17 amino acids. V dropped 1 base and J dropped 5; count of bases not matched to a gene: 13. CDR1 SGHNT and CDR2 YYREEE come from the germline V gene (reference sequence). In DNA, the CDR3 is TGTGCCAGCAGCTTGACCCAGCTCGCTGGGACAGGGAACGAGCAGTACTTC. Residues: CASSLTQLAGTGNEQYF.

This chain connects TRBV6-5 to TRBJ1-1; D might be TRBD1 (6 bases). V was cut by 4 bases and J by 0 bases, with 9 bases left in between. Germline-derived CDR1 and CDR2 are MNHEY and SVGAGI. CDR3 length: 14 amino acids. Here the CDR3 reads CASSFGQLNTEAFF. Here the CDR3 DNA reads TGTGCCAGCAGTTTCGGACAGCTGAACACTGAAGCTTTCTTT.

This clone was recorded a few times. J is TRBJ1-1 and V is TRBV19; D perhaps matches TRBD1 (5 bases). The CDR3 consists of 14 residues. Germline lookup yields CDR1 LNHDA and CDR2 SQIVND (reference sequence). V lost 8 bases to trimming and J lost 5 bases, with 18 bases between them. The CDR3 sequence: CASGSRSGWTEAFF. The CDR3 DNA follows: TGTGCCAGTGGATCGCGGTCAGGGTGGACTGAAGCTTTCTTT.

V usage is TRBV7-6 and J usage is TRBJ1-1; weak D call: TRBD1 (5 bases). This CDR3 region has 16 residues. The V end was cut by 5 bases, the J end by 3 bases, with 19 bases between. Germline V lookup: CDR1 SGHVS, CDR2 FNYEAQ. The CDR3 region has the DNA TGTGCCAGCAGCATCCGGTCGGGGGGGAGTGACACTGAAGCTTTCTTT. As protein: CASSIRSGGSDTEAFF.

The V and J genes are TRBV2 and TRBJ1-1; possibly TRBD1 for D (6 bases). The CDR3 totals 13 residues. CDR1 and CDR2 (germline): SNHLY, FYNNEI. Deletions cut 6 bases from V and 0 bases from J, with 8 bases between. In DNA, the CDR3 is TGTGCCAGCAGGGGGGCACTGAACACTGAAGCTTTCTTT. Translated: CASRGALNTEAFF.

This chain joins TRBV7-3 and TRBJ2-7; D gene ambiguous. The V end lost 2 bases, the J end lost 5 bases, and 10 bases lay between the germline ends. Germline CDR1 is SGHTA and CDR2 is FQGTGA. The CDR3 has 13 residues. The CDR3 region is CASSLDGDNEQYF. The CDR3 DNA sequence: TGTGCCAGCAGCTTAGACGGAGATAACGAGCAGTACTTC.

Written as DNA, the CDR3 is TGTGCCAGCACCGGGTGGGGGGGAGGGACTGAAGCTTTCTTT. The encoded protein is CASTGWGGGTEAFF. The chain links TRBV2 to TRBJ1-1; tentative D call: TRBD1 (5 bases). Germline CDR1 is SNHLY and CDR2 is FYNNEI. This CDR3 is built from 14 residues. V was trimmed by 7 bases and J by 5 bases, leaving 17 bases between them. The variable domain in full, with the rest retrieved from reference TRBV2 and TRBJ1-1, is EPEVTQTPSHQVTQMGQEVILRCVPISNHLYFYWYRQILGQKVEFLVSFYNNEISEKSEIFDDQFSVERPDGSNFTLKIRSTKLEDSAMYFCASTGWGGGTEAFFGQGTRLTVV.

The chain carries TRBV5-1 and TRBJ2-7, with TRBD1 as a possible D gene (5 bases). The CDR3 runs 16 residues. From germline, CDR1 is SGHRS and CDR2 YFSETQ. The V gene lost 4 bases and the J gene lost 4 bases, with 21 bases spanning the gap. CDR3 sequence (DNA): TGCGCCAGCAGCGGTCCTAAAAGTAACAGGAAATACGAGCAGTACTTC. Translating gives CASSGPKSNRKYEQYF.

V is TRBV29-1 and J is TRBJ2-3; perhaps TRBD1 as D (6 bases). CDR3 length: 15 residues. CDR1 is SQVTM and CDR2 is ANQGSEA in the germline V gene. The ends were cut back, 6 bases at V and 0 bases at J, with 16 bases in the middle. Here the CDR3 DNA reads TGCAGCGTCGCCGGGACACCTACTAGCACAGATACGCAGTATTTT. This encodes CSVAGTPTSTDTQYF.

This chain uses TRBV7-2 with TRBJ1-5; 7 bases map to TRBD1. V lost 4 bases and J lost 5; bases outside the gene matches: 2. The CDR3 contains 13 residues. Looked up from germline, CDR1 is SGHTA and CDR2 is FQGNSA. The CDR3, as DNA: TGTGCCAGCAGCTCGGACAGGCATCAGCCCCAGCATTTT. Protein sequence: CASSSDRHQPQHF.

There are a few counts of this clone. The V and J genes are TRBV6-4 and TRBJ2-1; 7 nucleotides line up with TRBD2. The CDR3 sequence is 14 residues long. Trimming removed 6 bases from V and 6 bases from J; junction bases left unmatched: 8. CDR1 and CDR2 (germline): MRHNA, SNTAGT. CDR3 in amino acids: CASRAGEAGNEQFF. The DNA for the CDR3 is TGTGCCAGCAGGGCGGGAGAGGCAGGCAATGAGCAGTTCTTC.

This chain uses TRBV4-3 with TRBJ2-5; D is unresolved. This CDR3 contains 17 residues. V dropped 0 bases and J dropped 1 base, with 15 bases sitting between them. Germline V gene sequence: CDR1 LGHNA, CDR2 YSLEER. The CDR3 coding sequence is TGCGCCAGCAGCCAAGATTGGTCTAGATCGGGCCAAGAGACCCAGTACTTC. Translated: CASSQDWSRSGQETQYF.

The V gene is TRBV6-1, the J gene TRBJ2-7, with a tentative D call TRBD1 (5 bases). Germline CDR1 MNHNS, CDR2 SASEGT. The CDR3 contains 13 residues. Trimming took 3 bases from V and 5 from J, leaving 11 bases between them. The CDR3 DNA reads as TGTGCCAGCAGTGAGACCAGGGTAGACGAGCAGTACTTC. It translates to CASSETRVDEQYF.

The chain employs TRBV6-1 and TRBJ1-1; 8 positions agree with TRBD1. Germline V gene data show CDR1 as MNHNS and CDR2 as SASEGT. The V and J ends lost 4 bases and 4 bases, in that order; junction bases with no gene match: 8. This CDR3 spans 15 amino acids. CDR3: CASSALNRGATEAFF. DNA for the CDR3: TGTGCCAGCAGTGCGCTCAACAGGGGGGCCACTGAAGCTTTCTTT.

The J gene is TRBJ2-7, the V gene TRBV7-9, with TRBD2 matching 9 bases. J was trimmed by 2 bases and V by 6 bases; bases with no gene match: 8. The CDR3 has 15 residues. Germline CDR1 SEHNR, CDR2 FQNEAQ (reference sequence). The CDR3 here is CASSFAGGIAYEQYF. CDR3 sequence (DNA): TGTGCCAGCAGTTTTGCGGGGGGGATCGCCTACGAGCAGTACTTC. Full variable domain (outside the CDR3, taken from reference TRBV7-9 and TRBJ2-7): DTGVSQNPRHKITKRGQNVTFRCDPISEHNRLYWYRQTLGQGPEFLTYFQNEAQLEKSRLLSDRFSAERPKGSFSTLEIQRTEQGDSAMYLCASSFAGGIAYEQYFGPGTRLTVT.